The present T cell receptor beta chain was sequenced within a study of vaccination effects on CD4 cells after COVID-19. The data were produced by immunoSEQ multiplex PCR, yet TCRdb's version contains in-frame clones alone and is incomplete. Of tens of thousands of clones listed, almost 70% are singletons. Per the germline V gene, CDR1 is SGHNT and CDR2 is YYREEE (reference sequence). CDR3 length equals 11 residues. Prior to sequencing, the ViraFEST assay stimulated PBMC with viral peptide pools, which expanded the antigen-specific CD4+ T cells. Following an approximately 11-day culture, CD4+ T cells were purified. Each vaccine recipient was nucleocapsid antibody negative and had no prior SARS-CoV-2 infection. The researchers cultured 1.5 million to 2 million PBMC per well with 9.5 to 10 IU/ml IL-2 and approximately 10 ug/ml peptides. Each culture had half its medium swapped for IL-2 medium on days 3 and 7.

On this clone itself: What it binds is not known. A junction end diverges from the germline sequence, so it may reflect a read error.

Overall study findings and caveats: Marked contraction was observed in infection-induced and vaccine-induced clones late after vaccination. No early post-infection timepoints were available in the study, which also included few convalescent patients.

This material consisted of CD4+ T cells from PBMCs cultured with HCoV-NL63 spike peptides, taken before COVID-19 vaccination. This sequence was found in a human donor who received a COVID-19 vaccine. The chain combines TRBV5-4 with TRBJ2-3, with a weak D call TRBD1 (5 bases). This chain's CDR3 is CASRLGLTEYF. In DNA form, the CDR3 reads TGTGCCAGCAGGTTGGGGCTCACCGAGTATTTT. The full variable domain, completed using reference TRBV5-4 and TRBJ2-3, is ETGVTQSPTHLIKTRGQQVTLRCSSQSGHNTVSWYQQALGQGPQFIFQYYREEENGRGNFPPRFSGLQFPNYSSELNVNALELDDSALYLCASRLGLTEYFGPGTRLTVL.